Included here is one T cell receptor (beta chain) sequence, with context. This entry comes from a study of blood T cells in healthy people across ages. For the second PCR, which ran for roughly 7 to 11 cycles, a sample-barcoded 5' primer and a J-beta primer mix were used. Each CDR3 protein gets one entry after TCRdb re-called the 5' RACE reads with MiXCR. The table lists about 1,600,000 distinct CDR3 sequences, about 43% of them singletons, with roughly 7.9% in the top ten. This TCR came from a woman in her late teens or twenties in good health. The sequencing input was blood.

The CDR3 DNA follows: TGCAGTGTTCCCCGTCAGGGTATCTATGGCTACACCTTC. This gives the protein CSVPRQGIYGYTF. This sequence joins TRBV20-1 and TRBJ1-2; D is possibly TRBD1 (5 bases). Between the trimmed V and J ends, which lost 7 bases and 4 bases, there was a span of 16 bases. This CDR3 contains 13 residues. CDR1 is DFQATT, CDR2 SNEGSKA, per germline (reference sequence).